This T cell receptor (beta chain) appears in the sequencing data of a study of cytomegalovirus exposure and HLA in healthy donors. Per the germline V gene, CDR1 is SGHAT and CDR2 is FQNNGV. Unmatched junction bases numbered 4, after V lost 5 bases and J lost 2 bases. The CDR3 loop spans 14 amino acids. The table came from immunoSEQ multiplex PCR; TCRdb's copy has only in-frame clones and leaves some out. The sample shows approximately 150,000 clones, 85% to 90% of them seen only once. This chain links TRBV11-2 with TRBJ2-3; 7 bases line up with TRBD2. The receptor was derived from a woman aged 18 to 35 in good health and CMV-seropositive. Material: PBMCs. CDR3 DNA: TGTGCCAGCAGCAACCGGGACTACACAGATACGCAGTATTTT. Encoded protein: CASSNRDYTDTQYF.